This TCR beta chain was identified during a study of blood T cell repertoires in COVID-19 (dated by TCRdb to the early 2020s). As for the study more broadly: Samples from collaborators originated in the United States, Italy and Spain and spanned both the acute and convalescent phases of COVID-19. The material from the prospective study consisted of cDNA or gDNA derived from T cells, B-cell-depleted T cells, or PBMCs. Deeply sampled blood TCRbeta repertoires from subjects exposed to, actively infected with, or recovered from COVID-19 were included in the dataset. The repertoires were released in a freely available public database meant as a resource for research on the immune response to SARS-CoV-2. The samples were drawn from the first 160 participants of the ongoing ImmuneRACE study and from 1,254 subjects provided by 6 global collaborators. Sample metadata almost always included a de-identified subject ID, COVID-19 status, age in years and sex. Where available, HLA class I and class II types were obtained from metadata supplied by the sample provider rather than from assay-based typing.

V ends up 0 bases short and J 1 base short, with an unmatched junction base count of 4. The CDR3, cysteine through phenylalanine, is 16 amino acids long. The entry retains the CDR3 DNA only, 48 bases that are in frame from base 1. CDR1 SGDLS and CDR2 YYNGEE are derived from the germline V gene. Collaborating institutions collected whole blood in K2EDTA tubes following their own protocols. For TCRbeta analysis, collaborator samples were shipped as frozen whole blood, as isolated PBMCs, or as DNA extracted from either sample type. TCRbeta CDR3 regions were amplified from genomic DNA by means of the immunoSEQ Assay, a bias-controlled multiplex PCR. The original pipeline was this. The number of nucleated cells in each sample was estimated by amplification of reference gene primers within the assay. Sequence reads were collapsed and filtered to measure the absolute abundance of every unique TCRbeta CDR3 rearrangement. Productive Simpson clonality was computed per sample as the square root of Simpson's diversity index over productive rearrangements. TCRdb limited this immuneACCESS table to in-frame rearrangements with V and J called. A share of clones is missing; checked studies link under half to unresolved V genes, and the rest is unexplained. The V and J calls and clone size are taken from that table; D and trimming were inferred from the DNA. This sample holds 110,000 or so clones; about 87% were observed only once. About 1.1% of the sample is held by the ten biggest clonotypes.

Study-level results and caveats: The amount of clinical and demographic metadata varied by source and participant and was provided uncurated.

With respect to this clone: Its antigen remains unidentified. No much larger clone exists at a distance of one base, and base qualities are not known.

Here the chain combines TRBV9 and TRBJ2-3; 8 nucleotides in the junction match TRBD1. The receptor's source is a human donor in a cohort sampled during active COVID-19. Sequenced: peripheral blood. The CDR3 is CASSVDDRGGTDTQYF. The sequenced DNA is TGTGCCAGCAGCGTAGACGACAGGGGCGGCACAGATACGCAGTATTTT.